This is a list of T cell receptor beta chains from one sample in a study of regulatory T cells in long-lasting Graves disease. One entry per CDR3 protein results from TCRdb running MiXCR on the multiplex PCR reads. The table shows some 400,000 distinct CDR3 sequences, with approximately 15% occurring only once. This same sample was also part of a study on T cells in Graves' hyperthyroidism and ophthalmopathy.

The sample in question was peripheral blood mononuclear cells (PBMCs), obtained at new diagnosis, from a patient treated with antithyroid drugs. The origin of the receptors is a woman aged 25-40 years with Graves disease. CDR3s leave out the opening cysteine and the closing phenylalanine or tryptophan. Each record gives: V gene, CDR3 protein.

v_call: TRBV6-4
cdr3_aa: ASSDRGGELF

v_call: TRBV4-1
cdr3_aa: ASSQDLSPGGEKLF

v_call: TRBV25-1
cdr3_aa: ASSDWSGLYEQY

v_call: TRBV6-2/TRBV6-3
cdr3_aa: ASSYVRGQDEQY

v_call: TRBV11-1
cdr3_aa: ASSLQDTTTDTQY

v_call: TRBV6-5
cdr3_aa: ASSYQGNTDTQY

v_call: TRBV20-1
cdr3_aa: SAPVASGFRNEQF

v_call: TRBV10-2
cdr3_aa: ASSVTSGSASYEQY

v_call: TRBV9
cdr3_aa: ASSVEAEPYEQY

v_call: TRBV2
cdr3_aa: ASSETGRHSNQPQH

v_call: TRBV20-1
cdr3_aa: SASETQGRNPPLH

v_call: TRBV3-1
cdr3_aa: ASSQDTSGSAEQY

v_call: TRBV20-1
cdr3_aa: SAEEGAGTEAF

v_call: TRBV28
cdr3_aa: ASSKVAVVYEQY

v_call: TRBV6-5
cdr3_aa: ASSYGTLIHNEQF

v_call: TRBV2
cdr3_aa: ASSTTSGRIDETQY

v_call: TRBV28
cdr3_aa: ASGDRSSGNTIY

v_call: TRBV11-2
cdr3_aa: ASSQSSGRAPEQF

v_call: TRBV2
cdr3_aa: ASSGPAPGGGELF

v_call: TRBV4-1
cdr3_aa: ASSQVVYRGEETQY

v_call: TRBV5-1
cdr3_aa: ASKWGQENTEAF

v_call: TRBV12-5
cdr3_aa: ASGSSGLAGSTYEQY

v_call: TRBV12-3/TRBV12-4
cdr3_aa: ASSLDNYEQY

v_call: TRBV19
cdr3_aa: ASSMNDGQETQY

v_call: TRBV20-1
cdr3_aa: SASDPRDNEQY

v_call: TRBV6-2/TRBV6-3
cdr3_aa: ASIRTGNFGANTDTQY

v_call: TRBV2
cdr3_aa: AKGAGRAGTQY

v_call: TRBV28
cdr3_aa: ASSFSGDGYQPQH

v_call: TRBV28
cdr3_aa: ASSPHGEGSNQPQH

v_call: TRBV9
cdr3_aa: ASSSDGGSEDEQF

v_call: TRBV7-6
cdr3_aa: ASSLGGEGVTEAF

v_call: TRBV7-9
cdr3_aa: ASSLGASEQY

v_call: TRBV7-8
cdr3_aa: ASSPGTSSEQF

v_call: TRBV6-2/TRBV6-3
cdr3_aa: ASSHPTQY

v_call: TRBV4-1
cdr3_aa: ASSQDGGAGLRNEQF